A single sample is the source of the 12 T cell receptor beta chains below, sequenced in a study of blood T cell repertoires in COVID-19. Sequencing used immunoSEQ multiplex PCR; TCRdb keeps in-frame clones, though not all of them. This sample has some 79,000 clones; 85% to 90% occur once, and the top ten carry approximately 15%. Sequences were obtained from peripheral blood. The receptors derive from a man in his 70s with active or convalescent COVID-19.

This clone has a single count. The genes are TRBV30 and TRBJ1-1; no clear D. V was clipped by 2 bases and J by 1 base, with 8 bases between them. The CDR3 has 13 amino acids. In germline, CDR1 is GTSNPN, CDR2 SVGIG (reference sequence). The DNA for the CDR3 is TGTGCCTGGAGTCGGGGAGGGAACACTGAAGCTTTCTTT. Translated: CAWSRGGNTEAFF. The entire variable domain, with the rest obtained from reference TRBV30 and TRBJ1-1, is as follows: SQTIHQWPATLVQPVGSPLSLECTVEGTSNPNLYWYRQAAGRGLQLLFYSVGIGQISSEVPQNLSASRPQDRQFILSSKKLLLSDSGFYLCAWSRGGNTEAFFGQGTRLTVV.

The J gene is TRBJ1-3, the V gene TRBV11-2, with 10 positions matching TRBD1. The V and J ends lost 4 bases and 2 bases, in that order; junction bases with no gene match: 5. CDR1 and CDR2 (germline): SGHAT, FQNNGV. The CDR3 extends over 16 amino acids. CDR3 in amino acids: CASSWGQGIAGNTIYF. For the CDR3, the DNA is TGTGCCAGCAGCTGGGGACAGGGGATTGCTGGAAACACCATATATTTT.

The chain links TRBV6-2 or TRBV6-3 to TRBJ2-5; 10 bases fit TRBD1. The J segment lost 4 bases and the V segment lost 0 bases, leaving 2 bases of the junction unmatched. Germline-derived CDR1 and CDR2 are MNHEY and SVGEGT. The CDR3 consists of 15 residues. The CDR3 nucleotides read TGTGCCAGCAGTTACTCTGACAGGGGGCGAGAGACCCAGTACTTC. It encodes CASSYSDRGRETQYF.

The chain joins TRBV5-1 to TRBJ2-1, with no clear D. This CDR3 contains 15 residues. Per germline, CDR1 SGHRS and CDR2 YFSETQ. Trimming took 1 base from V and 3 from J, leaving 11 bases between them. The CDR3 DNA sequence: TGCGCCAGCAGCTTGTTCGGAGAAGGCTACAATGAGCAGTTCTTC. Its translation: CASSLFGEGYNEQFF.

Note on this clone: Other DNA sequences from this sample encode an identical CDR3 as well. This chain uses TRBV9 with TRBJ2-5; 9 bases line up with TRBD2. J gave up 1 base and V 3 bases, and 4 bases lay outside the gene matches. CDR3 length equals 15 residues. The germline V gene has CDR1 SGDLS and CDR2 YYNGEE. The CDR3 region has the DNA TGTGCCAGCAGCGGGAGCGGGAGGCCCCAAGAGACCCAGTACTTC. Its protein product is CASSGSGRPQETQYF.

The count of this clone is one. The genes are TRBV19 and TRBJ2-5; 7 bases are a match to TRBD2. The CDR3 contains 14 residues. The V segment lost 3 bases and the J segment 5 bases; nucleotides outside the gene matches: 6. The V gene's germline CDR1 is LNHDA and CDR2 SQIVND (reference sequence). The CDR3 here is CASSIGGRVETQYF. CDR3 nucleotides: TGTGCCAGTAGTATTGGCGGGAGAGTGGAGACCCAGTACTTC.

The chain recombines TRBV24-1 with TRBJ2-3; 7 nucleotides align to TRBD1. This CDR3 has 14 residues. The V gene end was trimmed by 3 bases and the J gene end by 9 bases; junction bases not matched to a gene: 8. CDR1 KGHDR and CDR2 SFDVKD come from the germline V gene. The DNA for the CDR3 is TGTGCCACCAGTGATGGCACGAGGGGGCGAACGCAGTATTTT. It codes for CATSDGTRGRTQYF.

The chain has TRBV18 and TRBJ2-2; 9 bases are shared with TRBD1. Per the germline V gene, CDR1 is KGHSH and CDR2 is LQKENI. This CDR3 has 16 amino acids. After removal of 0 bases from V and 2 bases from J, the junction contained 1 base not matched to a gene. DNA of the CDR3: TGTGCCAGCTCACCACCGACAGGGGGTAACACCGGGGAGCTGTTTTTT. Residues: CASSPPTGGNTGELFF.

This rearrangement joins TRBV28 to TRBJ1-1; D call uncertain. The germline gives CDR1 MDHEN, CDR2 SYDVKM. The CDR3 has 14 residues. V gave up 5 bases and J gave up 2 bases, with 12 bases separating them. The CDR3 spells CASSALYLNTEAFF. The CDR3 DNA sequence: TGTGCCAGCAGTGCCTTATACTTAAACACTGAAGCTTTCTTT.

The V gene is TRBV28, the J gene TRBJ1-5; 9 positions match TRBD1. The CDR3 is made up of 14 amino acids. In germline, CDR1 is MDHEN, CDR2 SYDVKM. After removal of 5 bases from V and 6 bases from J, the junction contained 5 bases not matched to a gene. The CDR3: CASSQGGQGQPQHF. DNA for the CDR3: TGTGCCAGCAGTCAGGGGGGACAGGGTCAGCCCCAGCATTTT.

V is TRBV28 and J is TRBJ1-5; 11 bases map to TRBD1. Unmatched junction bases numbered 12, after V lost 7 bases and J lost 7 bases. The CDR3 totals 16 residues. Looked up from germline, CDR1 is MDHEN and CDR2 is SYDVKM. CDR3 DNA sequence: TGTGCCAGCATCAACCCCGGGACAGGGGGAACCCAGCCCCAGCATTTT. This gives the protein CASINPGTGGTQPQHF.

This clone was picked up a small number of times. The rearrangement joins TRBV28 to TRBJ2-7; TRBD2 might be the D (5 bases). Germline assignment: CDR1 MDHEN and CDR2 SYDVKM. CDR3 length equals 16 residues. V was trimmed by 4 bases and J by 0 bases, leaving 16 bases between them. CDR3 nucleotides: TGTGCCAGCAGTTCGGAATCTGAGCGGCGCTCCTACGAGCAGTACTTC. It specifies CASSSESERRSYEQYF.